A selection of T cell receptor beta chains follows, all from one sample in a study of blood T cells in healthy people across ages. TCRdb fed the 5' RACE reads into MiXCR, producing one record per CDR3 protein. This table holds 1.5 million to 2 million distinct CDR3 sequences, almost 35% found once. Sequenced sample: blood. The source is a woman younger than 45 in good health. Both conserved end residues are part of each CDR3. A D gene is named only where the DNA matches it firmly. Clone size is shown for a subset of rows, as once, few, many or a class of expanded clone.

V	D	size	J	DNA	CDR3
TRBV9	-	-	TRBJ2-7	TGTGCCAGCAGCCCTCGAGCGGAAGACTACGAGCAGTACTTC	CASSPRAEDYEQYF
TRBV3-1	-	-	TRBJ2-1	TGTGCCAGCAGCCAAGGGACCGGGGGCCGGCAGTTCTTC	CASSQGTGGRQFF
TRBV12-3/TRBV12-4	-	-	TRBJ1-5	TGTGCCAGCCAGGGAGAGGGCAATCAGCCCCAGCATTTT	CASQGEGNQPQHF
TRBV10-3	TRBD2	-	TRBJ2-7	TGTGCCATCACCCCGGGACTAAGCTCCTACGAGCAGTACTTC	CAITPGLSSYEQYF
TRBV12-3/TRBV12-4	-	few	TRBJ1-5	TGTGCCAGCAGCCCGGCGGGGGTTCCCAATCAGCCCCAGCATTTT	CASSPAGVPNQPQHF
TRBV27	TRBD2	-	TRBJ2-5	TGTGCCAGCAGTTTCTCCCTAGCGGGATTACAAGAGACCCAGTACTTC	CASSFSLAGLQETQYF
TRBV12-3/TRBV12-4	TRBD2	-	TRBJ2-3	TGTGCCAGCAGTTTATTAGCGGGGAGAGATACGCAGTATTTT	CASSLLAGRDTQYF
TRBV2	TRBD1	few	TRBJ2-7	TGTGCCAGCAGTTCGGACAGGGATACCTACGAGCAGTACTTC	CASSSDRDTYEQYF
TRBV20-1	TRBD2	few	TRBJ2-3	TGCAGTGCTGTTAGGACTAGCGGGCGCACAGATACGCAGTATTTT	CSAVRTSGRTDTQYF
TRBV7-9	-	-	TRBJ2-7	TGTGCCAGCAGCTACCCCGGGACGACCTACGGGCAGTACTTC	CASSYPGTTYGQYF
TRBV24-1	-	-	TRBJ2-4	TGTGCCACCAGTGATTCGGGACAAGGAGCCAAAAACATTCAGTACTTC	CATSDSGQGAKNIQYF
TRBV20-1	-	few	TRBJ2-3	TGCAGTGACGTTAGCGGAGTTCAAGATACGCAGTATTTT	CSDVSGVQDTQYF
TRBV4-1	-	-	TRBJ2-7	TGCGCCAGCAGCCAAGGTGCTGACGGTTGGGCTTTCTACGAGCAGTACTTC	CASSQGADGWAFYEQYF
TRBV5-1	-	-	TRBJ2-6	TGCGCCAGCAGCTTGACGGCCGGGGTCGGGGCCAACGTCCTGACTTTC	CASSLTAGVGANVLTF
TRBV15	-	-	TRBJ2-7	TGTGCCACCAGCAGAGGGAAAATTCTCGGTACCTACGAGCAGTACTTC	CATSRGKILGTYEQYF
TRBV28	TRBD1	many	TRBJ2-3	TGTGCCAGCAGATTACAGGGGGCGGATACGCAGTATTTT	CASRLQGADTQYF
TRBV30	-	many	TRBJ2-3	TGTGCCTGGACACAGGATTCAGATACGCAGTATTTT	CAWTQDSDTQYF
TRBV7-9	TRBD2	-	TRBJ2-5	TGTGCCAGCAGCTCCCGATCGCTAGCGGGACAAGAGACCCAGTACTTC	CASSSRSLAGQETQYF
TRBV6-2/TRBV6-3	TRBD2	-	TRBJ2-5	TGTGCCAGCAGCAATCCGGGACTAGCGCCGAGCCAAGAGACCCAGTACTTC	CASSNPGLAPSQETQYF
TRBV11-2	-	-	TRBJ2-7	TGTGCCAGCAGCATCCCCGGGGGAATCTACGAGCAGTACTTC	CASSIPGGIYEQYF
TRBV5-1	-	many	TRBJ2-3	TGCGCCAGCAGCTTCCCGGGACAATGGGATACGCAGTATTTT	CASSFPGQWDTQYF
TRBV6-2/TRBV6-3	TRBD2	few	TRBJ2-5	TGTGCCAGCAGTTACCGACTAGCGGGTAGAAAAGAGACCCAGTACTTC	CASSYRLAGRKETQYF
TRBV5-1	-	few	TRBJ2-7	TGCGCCAGCAGCTGGGGGGGGACATCTACCTACGAGCAGTACTTC	CASSWGGTSTYEQYF
TRBV20-1	TRBD1	few	TRBJ2-7	TGCAGTGCTAGAGATAGTACAGGGGGGACCTACGAGCAGTACTTC	CSARDSTGGTYEQYF
TRBV7-2	TRBD2	few	TRBJ2-1	TGTGCCAGCAGCTTATTGGGAACTAGCGGGGGTTACAATGAGCAGTTCTTC	CASSLLGTSGGYNEQFF
TRBV20-1	-	-	TRBJ2-5	TGCAGTGCTGCGTTCGGGGAGACCCAGTACTTC	CSAAFGETQYF
TRBV20-1	-	-	TRBJ1-1	TGCAGTGCTAGAGATGTGAGACAGATGAACACTGAAGCTTTCTTT	CSARDVRQMNTEAFF
TRBV18	TRBD1	-	TRBJ1-1	TGTGCCAGCTCACCCCGGACAGGGGGGATGAACGCTGAAGCTTTCTTT	CASSPRTGGMNAEAFF
TRBV7-9	-	-	TRBJ1-2	TGTGCCAGCAGCTTAGGCGCATTCAACTATGGCTACACCTTC	CASSLGAFNYGYTF
TRBV11-2	-	-	TRBJ2-7	TGTGCCAGCAGCCCACGCATGTTGGGACTGGACTACAATGAGCAGTACTTC	CASSPRMLGLDYNEQYF
TRBV20-1	-	-	TRBJ1-1	TGCAGTGCTAGAGATATAGGCTTGGTAGAAGCTTTCTTT	CSARDIGLVEAFF
TRBV3-1	-	few	TRBJ1-2	TGTGCCAGCAGCCCTCGACGGACATCGAACTATGGCTACACCTTC	CASSPRRTSNYGYTF
TRBV6-5	TRBD1	-	TRBJ2-7	TGTGCCAGCACCGCCCCCGGCACAGGGGGCTACGAGCAGTACTTC	CASTAPGTGGYEQYF
TRBV2	-	-	TRBJ2-1	TGTGCCAGCAGTGAAGAGGGACTGGGATACAATGAGCAGTTCTTC	CASSEEGLGYNEQFF
TRBV2	-	-	TRBJ2-1	TGTGCCAGCAGTGACCAGGACGGAGCCTACAATGAGCAGTTCTTC	CASSDQDGAYNEQFF
TRBV7-9	TRBD1	-	TRBJ1-2	TGTGCCAGCAGCTTAAAGCCGGTCAGGGGGCTTCACCCCTATGGCTACACCTTC	CASSLKPVRGLHPYGYTF
TRBV10-1	-	once	TRBJ2-5	TGCGCCAGCAGGCGTGCCGCAGGGATGGGGGAAGAGACCCAGTACTTC	CASRRAAGMGEETQYF
TRBV7-2	-	few	TRBJ2-1	TGTGCCAGCACCTCGCTCAGGGGCAGTGAGCAGTTCTTC	CASTSLRGSEQFF